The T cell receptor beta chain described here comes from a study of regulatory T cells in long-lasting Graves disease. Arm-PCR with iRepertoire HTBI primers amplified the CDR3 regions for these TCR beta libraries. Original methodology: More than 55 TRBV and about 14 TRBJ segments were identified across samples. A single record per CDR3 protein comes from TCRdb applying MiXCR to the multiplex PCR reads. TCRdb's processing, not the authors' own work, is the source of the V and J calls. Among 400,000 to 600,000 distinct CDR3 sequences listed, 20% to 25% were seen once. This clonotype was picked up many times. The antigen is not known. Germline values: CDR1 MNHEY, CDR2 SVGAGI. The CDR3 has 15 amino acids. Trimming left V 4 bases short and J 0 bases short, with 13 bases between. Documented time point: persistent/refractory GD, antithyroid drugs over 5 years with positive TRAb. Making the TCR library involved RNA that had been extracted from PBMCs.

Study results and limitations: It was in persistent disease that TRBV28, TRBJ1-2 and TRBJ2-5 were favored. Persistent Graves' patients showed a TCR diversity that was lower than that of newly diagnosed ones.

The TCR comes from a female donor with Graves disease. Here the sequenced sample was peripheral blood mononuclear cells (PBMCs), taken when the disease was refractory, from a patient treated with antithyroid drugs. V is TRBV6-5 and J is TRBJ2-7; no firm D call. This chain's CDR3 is CASSFTDKSSYEQYF. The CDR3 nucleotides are TGTGCCAGCAGTTTCACCGACAAGAGCTCCTACGAGCAGTACTTC.